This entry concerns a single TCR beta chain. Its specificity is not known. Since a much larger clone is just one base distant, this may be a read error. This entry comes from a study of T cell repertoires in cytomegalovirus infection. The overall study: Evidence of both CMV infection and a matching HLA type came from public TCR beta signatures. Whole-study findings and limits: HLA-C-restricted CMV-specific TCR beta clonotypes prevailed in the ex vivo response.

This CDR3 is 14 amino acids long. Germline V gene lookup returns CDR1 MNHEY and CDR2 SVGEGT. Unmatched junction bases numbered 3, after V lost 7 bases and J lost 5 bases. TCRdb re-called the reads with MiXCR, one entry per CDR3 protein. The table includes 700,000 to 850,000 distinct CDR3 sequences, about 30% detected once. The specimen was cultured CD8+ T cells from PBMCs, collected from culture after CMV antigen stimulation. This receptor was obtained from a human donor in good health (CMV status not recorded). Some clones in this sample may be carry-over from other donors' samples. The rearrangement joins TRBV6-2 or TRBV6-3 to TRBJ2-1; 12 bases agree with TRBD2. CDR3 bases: TGTGCCAGCATTCGACTAGCGGGGGACAATGAGCAGTTCTTC. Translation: CASIRLAGDNEQFF.